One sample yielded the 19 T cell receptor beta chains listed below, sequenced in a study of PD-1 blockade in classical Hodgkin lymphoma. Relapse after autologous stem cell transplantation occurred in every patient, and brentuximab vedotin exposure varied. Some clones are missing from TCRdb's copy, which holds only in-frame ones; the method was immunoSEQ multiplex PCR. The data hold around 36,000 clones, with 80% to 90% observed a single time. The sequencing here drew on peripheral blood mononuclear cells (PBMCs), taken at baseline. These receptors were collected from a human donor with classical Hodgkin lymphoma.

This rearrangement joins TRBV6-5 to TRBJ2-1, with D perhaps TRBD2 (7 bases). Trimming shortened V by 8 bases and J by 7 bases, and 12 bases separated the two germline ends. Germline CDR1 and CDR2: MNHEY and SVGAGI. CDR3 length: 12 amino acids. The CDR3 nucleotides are TGTGCCAGCCCGGGGGGCCCTAATGAGCAGTTCTTC. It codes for CASPGGPNEQFF.

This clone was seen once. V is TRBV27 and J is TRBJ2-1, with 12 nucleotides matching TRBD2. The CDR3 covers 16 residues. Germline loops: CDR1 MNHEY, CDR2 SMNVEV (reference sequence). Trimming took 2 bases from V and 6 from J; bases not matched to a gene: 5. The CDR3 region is CASSLGLAGILNEQFF. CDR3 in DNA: TGTGCCAGCAGTTTAGGACTAGCGGGGATTCTCAATGAGCAGTTCTTC.

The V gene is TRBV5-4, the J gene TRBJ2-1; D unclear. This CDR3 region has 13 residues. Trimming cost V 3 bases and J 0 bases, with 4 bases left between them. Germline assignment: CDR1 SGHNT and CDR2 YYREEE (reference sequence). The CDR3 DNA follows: TGTGCCAGCAGCTGGAGCTCCTACAATGAGCAGTTCTTC. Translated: CASSWSSYNEQFF.

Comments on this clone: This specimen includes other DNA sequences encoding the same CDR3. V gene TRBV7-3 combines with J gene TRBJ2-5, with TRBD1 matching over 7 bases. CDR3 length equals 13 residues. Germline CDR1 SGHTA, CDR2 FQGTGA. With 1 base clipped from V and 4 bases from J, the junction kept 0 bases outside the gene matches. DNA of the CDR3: TGTGCCAGCAGCTTAAACAGGGGAGAGACCCAGTACTTC. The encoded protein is CASSLNRGETQYF.

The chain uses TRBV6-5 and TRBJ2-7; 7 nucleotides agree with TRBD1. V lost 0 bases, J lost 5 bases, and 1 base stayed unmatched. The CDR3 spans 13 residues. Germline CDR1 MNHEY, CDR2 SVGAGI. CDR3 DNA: TGTGCCAGCAGTTACTCCGACAGGGACGAGCAGTACTTC. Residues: CASSYSDRDEQYF.

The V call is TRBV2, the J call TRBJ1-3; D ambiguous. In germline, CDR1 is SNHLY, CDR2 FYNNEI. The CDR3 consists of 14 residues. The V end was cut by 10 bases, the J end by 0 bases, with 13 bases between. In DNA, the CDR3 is TGTGCCACCATGGGGATTCTCTCTGGAAACACCATATATTTT. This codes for CATMGILSGNTIYF.

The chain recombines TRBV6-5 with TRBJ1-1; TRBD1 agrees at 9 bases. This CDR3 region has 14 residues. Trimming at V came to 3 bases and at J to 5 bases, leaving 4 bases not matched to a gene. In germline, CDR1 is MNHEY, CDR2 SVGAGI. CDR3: CASSYWTGETEAFF. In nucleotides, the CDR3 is TGTGCCAGCAGTTATTGGACAGGGGAAACTGAAGCTTTCTTT.

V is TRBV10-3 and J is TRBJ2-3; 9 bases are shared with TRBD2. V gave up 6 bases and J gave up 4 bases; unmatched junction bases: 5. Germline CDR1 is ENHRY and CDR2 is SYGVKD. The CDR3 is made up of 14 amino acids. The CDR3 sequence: CAIRPGLAADTQYF. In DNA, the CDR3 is TGTGCCATCAGGCCGGGACTAGCAGCAGATACGCAGTATTTT.

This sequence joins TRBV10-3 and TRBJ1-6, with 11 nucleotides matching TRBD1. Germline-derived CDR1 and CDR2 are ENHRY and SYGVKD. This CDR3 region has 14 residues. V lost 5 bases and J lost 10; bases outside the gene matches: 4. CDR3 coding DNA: TGTGCCATCAGTCTGGACAGGGGGCGGTCACCCCTCCACTTT. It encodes CAISLDRGRSPLHF.

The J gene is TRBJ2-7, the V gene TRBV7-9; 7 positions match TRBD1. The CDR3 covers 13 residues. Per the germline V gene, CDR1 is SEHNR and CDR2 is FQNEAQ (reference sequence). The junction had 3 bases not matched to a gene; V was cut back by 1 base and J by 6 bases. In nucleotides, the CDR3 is TGTGCCAGCAGCTTAGACAGGGGCGGCGAGCAGTACTTC. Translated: CASSLDRGGEQYF.

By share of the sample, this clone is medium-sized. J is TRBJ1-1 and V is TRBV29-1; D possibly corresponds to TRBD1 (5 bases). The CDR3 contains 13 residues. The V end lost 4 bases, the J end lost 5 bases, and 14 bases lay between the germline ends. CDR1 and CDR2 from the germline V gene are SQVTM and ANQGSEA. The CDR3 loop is CSVAAGRGTEAFF. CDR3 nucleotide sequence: TGCAGCGTTGCTGCAGGGCGGGGGACTGAAGCTTTCTTT. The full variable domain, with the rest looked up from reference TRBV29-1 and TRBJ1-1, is SAVISQKPSRDICQRGTSLTIQCQVDSQVTMMFWYRQQPGQSLTLIATANQGSEATYESGFVIDKFPISRPNLTFSTLTVSNMSPEDSSIYLCSVAAGRGTEAFFGQGTRLTVV.

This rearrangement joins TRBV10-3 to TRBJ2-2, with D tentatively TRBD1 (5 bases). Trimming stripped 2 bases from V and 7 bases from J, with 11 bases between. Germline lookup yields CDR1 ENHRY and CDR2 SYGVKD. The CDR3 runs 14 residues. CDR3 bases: TGTGCCATCAGTGAGATGGCAGGGTACGGGGAGCTGTTTTTT. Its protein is CAISEMAGYGELFF.

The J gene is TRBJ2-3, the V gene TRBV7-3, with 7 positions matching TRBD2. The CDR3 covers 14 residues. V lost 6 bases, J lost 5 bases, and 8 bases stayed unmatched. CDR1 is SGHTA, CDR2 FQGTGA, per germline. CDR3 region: CASSAGDGLDTQYF. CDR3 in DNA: TGTGCCAGCAGTGCGGGGGACGGGTTAGATACGCAGTATTTT.

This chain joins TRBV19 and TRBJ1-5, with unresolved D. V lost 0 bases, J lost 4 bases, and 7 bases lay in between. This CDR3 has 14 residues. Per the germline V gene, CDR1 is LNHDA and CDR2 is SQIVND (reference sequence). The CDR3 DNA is TGTGCCAGTAGTATAGATCTCCCAAATCAGCCCCAGCATTTT. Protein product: CASSIDLPNQPQHF.

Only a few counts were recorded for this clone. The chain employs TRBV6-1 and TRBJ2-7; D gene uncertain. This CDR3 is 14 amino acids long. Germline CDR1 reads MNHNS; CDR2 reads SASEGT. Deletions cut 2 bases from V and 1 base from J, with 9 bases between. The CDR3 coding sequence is TGTGCCAGCAGTGAACAGAGAAATTCCTACGAGCAGTACTTC. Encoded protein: CASSEQRNSYEQYF.

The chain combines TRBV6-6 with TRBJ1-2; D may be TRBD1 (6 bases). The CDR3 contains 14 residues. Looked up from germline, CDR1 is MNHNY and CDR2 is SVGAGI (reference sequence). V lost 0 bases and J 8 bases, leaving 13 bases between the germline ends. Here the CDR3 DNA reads TGTGCCAGCAGTTACTCTGGGGGGGCTTGGGGCTACACCTTC. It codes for CASSYSGGAWGYTF.

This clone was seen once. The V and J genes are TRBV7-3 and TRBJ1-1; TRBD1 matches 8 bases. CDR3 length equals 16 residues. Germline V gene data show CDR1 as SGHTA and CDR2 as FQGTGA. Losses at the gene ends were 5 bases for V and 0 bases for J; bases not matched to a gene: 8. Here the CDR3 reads CASSLTRDRLNTEAFF. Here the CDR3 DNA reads TGTGCCAGCAGCCTGACGAGGGACAGGTTGAACACTGAAGCTTTCTTT.

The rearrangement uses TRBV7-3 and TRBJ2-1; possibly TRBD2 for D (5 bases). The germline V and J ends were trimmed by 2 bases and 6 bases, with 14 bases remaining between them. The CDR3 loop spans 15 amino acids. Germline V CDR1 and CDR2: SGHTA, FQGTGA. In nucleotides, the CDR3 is TGTGCCAGCAGCTTAGCGGGCTCACGAAGCAATGAGCAGTTCTTC. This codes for CASSLAGSRSNEQFF.

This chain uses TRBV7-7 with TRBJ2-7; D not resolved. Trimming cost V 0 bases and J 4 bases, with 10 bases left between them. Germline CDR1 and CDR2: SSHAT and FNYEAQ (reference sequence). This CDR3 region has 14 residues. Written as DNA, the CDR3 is TGTGCCAGCAGCTTAGCGGACGGTTTTTACGAGCAGTACTTC. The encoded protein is CASSLADGFYEQYF.